This T cell receptor (beta chain) is from a study of T cell repertoires in cytomegalovirus infection. This clonotype was counted many times. Its antigen is unknown. Germline lookup yields CDR1 KGHDR and CDR2 SFDVKD. The CDR3 totals 17 residues. V dropped 6 bases and J dropped 1; count of bases not matched to a gene: 7. TCRdb re-called the reads through MiXCR, storing one row per CDR3 protein. The sample has about 83,000 distinct CDR3 sequences, more than 20% seen once; the top ten hold approximately 51%. The TCR sequence derives from a human donor in good health (CMV status not recorded). Some clones in this sample may be carry-over from other donors' samples. This specimen consisted of CD8+ T cells from cultured PBMCs, obtained from culture after CMV antigen stimulation. This rearrangement joins TRBV24-1 to TRBJ2-5; 13 bases are shared with TRBD2. The CDR3 spells CATSPGLAGAFQETQYF. CDR3 sequence (DNA): TGTGCCACCAGTCCCGGACTAGCGGGGGCCTTCCAAGAGACCCAGTACTTC.